This T cell receptor beta chain was captured in a study of blood T cell repertoires in COVID-19. Across the study: Sources were T cells, B-cell-depleted T cells, or PBMCs; the material itself was cDNA or gDNA.

The CDR3 totals 19 residues. CDR1 is SGHNT and CDR2 is YYREEE in the germline V gene (reference sequence). The V segment lost 2 bases and the J segment 1 base; nucleotides outside the gene matches: 15. Original analysis: Nucleated cell counts were estimated from reference gene primer amplification. Method: immunoSEQ multiplex PCR; TCRdb's copy keeps in-frame clones and lacks some. Clone size and the V and J calls come from that table; the DNA yielded D and trimming. The table records 270,000 or so clones, approximately 88% of them present only once. The J gene is TRBJ2-3, the V gene TRBV5-4; TRBD2 matches at 8 bases. This clonotype was obtained from a human donor with COVID-19, enrolled during active disease. The donor label of this sample is uncertain. Material: peripheral blood. Here the CDR3 DNA reads TGTGCCAGCAGCTTACGCGAGGCGGGAGGCGCCCTCGGCACAGATACGCAGTATTTT. Protein: CASSLREAGGALGTDTQYF.